The sequence of this T cell receptor beta chain was determined in a study of blood T cell repertoires in COVID-19. In the study overall: Collection of acute and convalescent COVID-19 samples took place in the United States, Italy and Spain.

Authors' analysis steps: Amplification from reference gene primers served as the basis for estimated nucleated cell counts. Profiled with immunoSEQ multiplex PCR; TCRdb holds only in-frame clones, not every one. D and trimming were read from the DNA, whereas the V and J calls and clone size are those reported in that table. The sample yields fewer than 250,000 clones, approximately 86% seen once. Trimming shortened V by 0 bases and J by 2 bases, and 5 bases separated the two germline ends. Germline assignment: CDR1 SGDLS and CDR2 YYNGEE. The CDR3 is made up of 13 amino acids. This receptor was identified in a woman aged 55-69 years who had recovered from COVID-19. This chain links TRBV9 with TRBJ1-2; D is uncertain. The source material was peripheral blood. The CDR3 here is CASSVAGNYGYTF. The CDR3 DNA reads TGTGCCAGCAGCGTAGCGGGGAACTATGGCTACACCTTC.